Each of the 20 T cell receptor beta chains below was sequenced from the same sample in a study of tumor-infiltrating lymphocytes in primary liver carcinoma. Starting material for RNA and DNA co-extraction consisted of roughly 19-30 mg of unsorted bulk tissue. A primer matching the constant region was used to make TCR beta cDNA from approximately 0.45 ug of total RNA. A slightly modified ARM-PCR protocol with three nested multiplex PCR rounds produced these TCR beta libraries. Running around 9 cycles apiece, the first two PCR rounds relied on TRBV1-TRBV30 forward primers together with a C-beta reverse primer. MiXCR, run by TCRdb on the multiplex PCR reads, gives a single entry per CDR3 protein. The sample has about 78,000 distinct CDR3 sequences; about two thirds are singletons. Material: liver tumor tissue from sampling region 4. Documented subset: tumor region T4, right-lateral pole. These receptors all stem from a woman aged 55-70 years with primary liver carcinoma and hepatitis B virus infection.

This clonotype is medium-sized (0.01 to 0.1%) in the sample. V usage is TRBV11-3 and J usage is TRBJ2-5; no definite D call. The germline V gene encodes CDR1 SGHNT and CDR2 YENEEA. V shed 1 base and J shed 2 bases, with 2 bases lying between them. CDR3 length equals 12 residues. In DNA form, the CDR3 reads TGTGCCAGCAGCTTAGTACAAGAGACCCAGTACTTC. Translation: CASSLVQETQYF.

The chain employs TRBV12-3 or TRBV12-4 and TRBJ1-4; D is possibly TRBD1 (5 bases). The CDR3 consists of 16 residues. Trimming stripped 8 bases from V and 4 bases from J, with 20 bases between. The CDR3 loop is CASGSMWGDVNEKLFF. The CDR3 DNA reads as TGTGCCAGCGGTTCGATGTGGGGGGACGTTAATGAAAAACTGTTTTTT.

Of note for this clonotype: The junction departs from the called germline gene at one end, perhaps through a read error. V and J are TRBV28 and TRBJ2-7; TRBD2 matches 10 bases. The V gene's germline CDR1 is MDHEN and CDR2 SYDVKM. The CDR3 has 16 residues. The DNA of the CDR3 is TGTGCCAGCAGTTTTGGACTAGCGGTCCGCTCCTACGAGCAGTGCTTC. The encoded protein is CASSFGLAVRSYEQCF.

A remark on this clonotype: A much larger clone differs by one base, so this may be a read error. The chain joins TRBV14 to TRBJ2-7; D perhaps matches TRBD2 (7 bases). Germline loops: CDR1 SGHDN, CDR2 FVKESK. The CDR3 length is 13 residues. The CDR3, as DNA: TGTGCCAGCAGCCGACAAAGGGGGGGCCAGCTATGCTTC. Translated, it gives CASSRQRGGQLCF.

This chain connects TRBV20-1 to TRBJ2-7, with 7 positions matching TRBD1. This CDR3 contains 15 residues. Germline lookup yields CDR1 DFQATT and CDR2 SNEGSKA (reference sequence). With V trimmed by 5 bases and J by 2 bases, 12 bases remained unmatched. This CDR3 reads CSAGPYTRGPYEQYF. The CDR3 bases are TGCAGTGCTGGACCGTATACAAGGGGGCCCTACGAGCAGTACTTC.

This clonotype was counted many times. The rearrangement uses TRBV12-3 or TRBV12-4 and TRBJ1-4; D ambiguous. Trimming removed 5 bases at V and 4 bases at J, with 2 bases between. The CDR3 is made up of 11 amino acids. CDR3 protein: CASSGNEKLFF. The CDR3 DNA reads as TGTGCCAGCAGTGGTAATGAAAAACTGTTTTTT.

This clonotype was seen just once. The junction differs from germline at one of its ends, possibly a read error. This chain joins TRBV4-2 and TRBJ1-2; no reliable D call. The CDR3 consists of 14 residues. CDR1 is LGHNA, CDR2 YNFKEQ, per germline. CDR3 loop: CVSSQENGWGGYTF. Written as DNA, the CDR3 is TGTGTCAGCAGCCAAGAAAACGGGTGGGGTGGCTACACCTTC.

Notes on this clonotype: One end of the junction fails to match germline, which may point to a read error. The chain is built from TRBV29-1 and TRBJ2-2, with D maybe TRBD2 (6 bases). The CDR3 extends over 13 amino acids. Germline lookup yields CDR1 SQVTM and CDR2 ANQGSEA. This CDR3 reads CSVSCSGFGELFF. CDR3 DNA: TGCAGCGTTTCGTGTAGCGGATTCGGGGAGCTGTTTTTC.

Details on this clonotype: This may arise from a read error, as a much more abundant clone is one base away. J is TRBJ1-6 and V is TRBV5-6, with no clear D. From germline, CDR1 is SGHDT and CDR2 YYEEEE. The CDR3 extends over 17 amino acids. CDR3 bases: TGTACCAGCACGTCGGGTCGAGGTGGCAGGTATAATTCACCCCTCCACTTT. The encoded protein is CTSTSGRGGRYNSPLHF.

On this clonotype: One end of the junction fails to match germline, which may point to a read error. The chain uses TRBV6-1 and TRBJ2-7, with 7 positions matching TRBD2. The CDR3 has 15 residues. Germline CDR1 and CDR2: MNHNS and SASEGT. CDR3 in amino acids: CASSGIAGEGYEQYF. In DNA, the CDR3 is TGTGCCAGCAGTGGAATTGCGGGAGAAGGCTACGAGCAGTATTTC.

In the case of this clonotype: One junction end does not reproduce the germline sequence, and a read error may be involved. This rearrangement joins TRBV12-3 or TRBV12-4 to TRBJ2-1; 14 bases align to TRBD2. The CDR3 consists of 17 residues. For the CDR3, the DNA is TGTGCCGGCAGGGGAGGGACTAGCGGGAGTTCCTACGATGAGCAGTTCTTC. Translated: CAGRGGTSGSSYDEQFF.

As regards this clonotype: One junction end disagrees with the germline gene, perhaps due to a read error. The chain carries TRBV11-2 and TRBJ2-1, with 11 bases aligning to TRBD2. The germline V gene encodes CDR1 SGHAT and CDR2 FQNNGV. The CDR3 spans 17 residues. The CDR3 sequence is CASGLGLVAGGPNERFF. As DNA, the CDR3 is TGTGCCAGCGGCCTAGGTCTGGTAGCGGGAGGGCCGAATGAGCGGTTCTTC.

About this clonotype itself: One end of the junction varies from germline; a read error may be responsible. The CDR3 bases are TGTACCAGCACCTTCAGGACTAGCACAGATAGGCAGTATTTT. Residues: CTSTFRTSTDRQYF. The chain recombines TRBV11-3 with TRBJ2-3; 8 positions agree with TRBD2. CDR1 is SGHNT, CDR2 YENEEA, per germline. The CDR3 runs 14 residues. Using reference TRBV11-3 and TRBJ2-3 for the parts outside the CDR3, the full variable domain is EAGVVQSPRYKIIEKKQPVAFWCNPISGHNTLYWYLQNLGQGPELLIRYENEEAVDDSQLPKDRFSAERLKGVDSTLKIQPAELGDSAVYLCTSTFRTSTDRQYFGPGTRLTVL.

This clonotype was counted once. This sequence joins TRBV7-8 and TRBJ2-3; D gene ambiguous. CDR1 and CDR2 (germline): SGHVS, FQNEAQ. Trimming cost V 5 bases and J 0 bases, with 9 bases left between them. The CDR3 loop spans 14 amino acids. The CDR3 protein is CASSQTPSTDTQYF. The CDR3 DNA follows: TGTGCCAGCAGCCAGACCCCTAGCACAGATACGCAGTATTTT.

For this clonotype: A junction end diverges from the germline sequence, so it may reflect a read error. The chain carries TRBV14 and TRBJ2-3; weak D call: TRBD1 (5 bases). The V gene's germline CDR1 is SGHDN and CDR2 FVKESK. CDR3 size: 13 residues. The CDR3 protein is CASSPVVTDMQYF. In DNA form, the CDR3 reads TGTGCCAGCAGCCCCGTAGTGACAGATATGCAGTATTTT.

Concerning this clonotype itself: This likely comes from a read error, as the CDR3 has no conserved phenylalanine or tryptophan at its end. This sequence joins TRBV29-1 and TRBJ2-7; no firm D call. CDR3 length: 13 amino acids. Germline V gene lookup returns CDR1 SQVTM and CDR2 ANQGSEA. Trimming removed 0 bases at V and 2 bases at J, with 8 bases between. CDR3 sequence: CSVEEWEPYEQYL. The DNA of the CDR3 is TGCAGCGTTGAAGAGTGGGAACCCTACGAGCAGTACCTC.

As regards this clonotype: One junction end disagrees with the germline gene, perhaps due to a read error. CDR3 coding DNA: TGTGCCAGCAGCTTCGGGGACAGTTACGAGAAGTATTTC. Amino acids: CASSFGDSYEKYF. The genes are TRBV11-1 and TRBJ2-7; 7 bases match TRBD1. The CDR3 is made up of 13 amino acids. Germline V gene data show CDR1 as SGHAT and CDR2 as FQDESV (reference sequence). Full variable domain (remainder filled in from reference TRBV11-1 and TRBJ2-7): EAEVAQSPRYKITEKSQAVAFWCDPISGHATLYWYRQILGQGPELLVQFQDESVVDDSQLPKDRFSAERLKGVDSTLKIQPAELGDSAMYLCASSFGDSYEKYFGPGTRLTVT.

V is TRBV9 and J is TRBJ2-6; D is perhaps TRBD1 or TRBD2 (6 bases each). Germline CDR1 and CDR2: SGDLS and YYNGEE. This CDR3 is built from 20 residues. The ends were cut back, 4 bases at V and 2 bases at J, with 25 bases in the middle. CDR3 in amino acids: CASSLTTPRDGGAGANVLTF. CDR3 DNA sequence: TGTGCCAGCAGCCTTACCACACCTCGAGACGGGGGCGCTGGGGCCAACGTCCTGACTTTC.

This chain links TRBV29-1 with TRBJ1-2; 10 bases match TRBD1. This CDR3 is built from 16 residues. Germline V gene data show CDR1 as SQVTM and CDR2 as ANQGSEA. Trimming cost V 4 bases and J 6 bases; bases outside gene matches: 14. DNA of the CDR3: TGCAGCGTTGGAGATCAAGGAGACAGGGGGCTCCATGGCTACACCTTC. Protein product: CSVGDQGDRGLHGYTF. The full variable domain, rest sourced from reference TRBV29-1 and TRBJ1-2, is SAVISQKPSRDICQRGTSLTIQCQVDSQVTMMFWYRQQPGQSLTLIATANQGSEATYESGFVIDKFPISRPNLTFSTLTVSNMSPEDSSIYLCSVGDQGDRGLHGYTFGSGTRLTVV.

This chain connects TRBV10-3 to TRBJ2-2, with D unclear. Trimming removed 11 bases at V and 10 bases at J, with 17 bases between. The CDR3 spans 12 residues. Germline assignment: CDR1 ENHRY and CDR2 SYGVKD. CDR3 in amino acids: CAVLRSTVELFF. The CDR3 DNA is TGTGCCGTCCTACGTAGTACAGTGGAGCTGTTTTTT.